This TCR beta chain appears in the sequencing data of a study of blood T cell repertoires in COVID-19. The CDR3 loop spans 10 amino acids. CDR1 is MNHEY, CDR2 SMNVEV, per germline (reference sequence). The ends were cut back, 9 bases at V and 8 bases at J, with 7 bases in the middle. The repertoire was sequenced with immunoSEQ multiplex PCR; TCRdb's copy has only in-frame clones and lacks some. The sample holds approximately 190,000 clones, around 77% seen once. Material for sequencing was peripheral blood. This clonotype was obtained from a man in his sixties with active or convalescent COVID-19. The chain combines TRBV27 with TRBJ2-2; D ambiguous. The CDR3 loop reads CASRWGELFF. CDR3 nucleotide sequence: TGTGCCAGTCGGTGGGGGGAGCTGTTTTTT.